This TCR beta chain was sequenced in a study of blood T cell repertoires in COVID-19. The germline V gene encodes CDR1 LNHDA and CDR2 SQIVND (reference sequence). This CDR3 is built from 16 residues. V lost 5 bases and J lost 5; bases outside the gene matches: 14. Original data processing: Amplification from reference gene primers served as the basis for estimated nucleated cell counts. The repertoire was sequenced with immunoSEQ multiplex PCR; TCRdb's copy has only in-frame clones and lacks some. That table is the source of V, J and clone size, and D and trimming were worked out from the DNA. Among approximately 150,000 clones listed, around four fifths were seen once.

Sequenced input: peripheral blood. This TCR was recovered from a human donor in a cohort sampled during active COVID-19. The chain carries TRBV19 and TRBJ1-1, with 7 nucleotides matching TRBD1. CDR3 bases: TGTGCCAGTAGTTCCCAAGGGGGCAGGGGCGGAACTGAAGCTTTCTTT. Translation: CASSSQGGRGGTEAFF.